This T cell receptor (beta chain) was recovered during a study of neurological immune-mediated disorders. Germline V CDR1 and CDR2: ENHRY, SYGVKD. CDR3 size: 15 residues. Trimming cost V 3 bases and J 2 bases, with 11 bases left between them. The sample holds many counts of this clonotype. Using its own MiXCR run on the 5' RACE reads, TCRdb lists one record per CDR3 protein. In the table there are around 55,000 distinct CDR3 sequences, just under 4% of which are singletons. What was sequenced was CD4+ T cells from blood. This chain connects TRBV10-3 to TRBJ2-1, with a tentative D call TRBD1 (6 bases). This receptor was taken from a woman aged 40-49 years with multiple sclerosis. CDR3 DNA: TGTGCCATCAGTGAAGGGACAACTACCTACAATGAGCAGTTCTTC. Its protein product is CAISEGTTTYNEQFF.